This T cell receptor beta chain was sequenced during a study of blood T cell repertoires in COVID-19. In the study overall: Collection of acute and convalescent COVID-19 samples took place in the United States, Italy and Spain. The cDNA or gDNA used as material had been derived from T cells, B-cell-depleted T cells, or PBMCs.

The repertoire was sequenced with immunoSEQ multiplex PCR; TCRdb's copy has only in-frame clones and lacks some. The sample records about 140,000 clones, around 81% being singletons. Germline CDR1 and CDR2: SGHAT and FQNNGV. This CDR3 comprises 14 residues. The V end was cut by 1 base, the J end by 5 bases, with 11 bases between. The sequencing input was peripheral blood. The rearrangement joins TRBV11-2 to TRBJ2-5, with a tentative D call TRBD2 (5 bases). This clonotype originated in a woman between 55 and 75 years old with acute or convalescent COVID-19. The CDR3 sequence: CASSLAGFRETQYF. CDR3 DNA sequence: TGTGCCAGCAGCTTAGCGGGATTTAGGGAGACCCAGTACTTC.